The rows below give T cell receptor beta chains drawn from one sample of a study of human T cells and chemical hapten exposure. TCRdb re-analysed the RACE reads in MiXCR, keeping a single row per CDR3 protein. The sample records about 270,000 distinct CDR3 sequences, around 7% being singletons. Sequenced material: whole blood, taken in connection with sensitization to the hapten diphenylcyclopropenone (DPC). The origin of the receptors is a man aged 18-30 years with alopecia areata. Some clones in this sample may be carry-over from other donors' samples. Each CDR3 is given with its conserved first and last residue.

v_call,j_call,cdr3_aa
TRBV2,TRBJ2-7,CASTFGPGYYEQYF
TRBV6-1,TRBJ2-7,CASDPRGRYYEQYF
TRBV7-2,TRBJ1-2,CASSPGQSLYGYTF
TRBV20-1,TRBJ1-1,CGLGRGGTEAFF
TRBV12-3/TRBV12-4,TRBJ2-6,CASSNLDSGANVLTF
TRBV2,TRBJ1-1,CASSQLRQGRGFF
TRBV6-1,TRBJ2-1,CASTLEGAGGREQFF
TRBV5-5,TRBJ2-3,CASSLGDRGIGSTDTQYF
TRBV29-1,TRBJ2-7,CSAAQGTYEQYF
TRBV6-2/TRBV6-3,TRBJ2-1,CASRWPGVGYNEQFF
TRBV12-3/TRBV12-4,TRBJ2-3,CASIRAPSTDTQYF
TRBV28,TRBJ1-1,CASGAGQGVTEAFF
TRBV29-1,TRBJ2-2,CSVDRMNTGELFF
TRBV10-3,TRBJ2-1,CAISEMTGRHNEQFF
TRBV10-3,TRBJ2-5,CAISEDRGSGETQYF
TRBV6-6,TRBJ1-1,CASSRQPQNTEAFF
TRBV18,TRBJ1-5,CASSPSGTGKPQHF
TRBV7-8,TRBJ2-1,CASSPSVAGARNEQFF
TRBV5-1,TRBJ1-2,CTSSLPGTGDGYTF
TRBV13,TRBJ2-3,CASMQADTQYF
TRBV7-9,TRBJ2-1,CASSLVPVRTDNEQFF
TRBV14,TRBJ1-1,CASTPTRGMVAEAFF
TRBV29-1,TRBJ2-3,CSVDQHTDTQYF
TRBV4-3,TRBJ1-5,CASSQVGGPQHF
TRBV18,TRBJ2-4,CASSPGPGLAGSAKNIQYF
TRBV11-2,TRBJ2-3,CASSPLGGGKDTQYF
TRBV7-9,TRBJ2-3,CASGAGAPDTQYF
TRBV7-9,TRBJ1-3,CASSFRAEYSGNTIYF
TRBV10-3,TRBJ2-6,CAITGTGANVLTF
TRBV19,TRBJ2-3,CASSIRSDTQYF
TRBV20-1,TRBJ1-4,CSARYRNEKLFF
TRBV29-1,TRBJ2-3,CSAGVDTQYF